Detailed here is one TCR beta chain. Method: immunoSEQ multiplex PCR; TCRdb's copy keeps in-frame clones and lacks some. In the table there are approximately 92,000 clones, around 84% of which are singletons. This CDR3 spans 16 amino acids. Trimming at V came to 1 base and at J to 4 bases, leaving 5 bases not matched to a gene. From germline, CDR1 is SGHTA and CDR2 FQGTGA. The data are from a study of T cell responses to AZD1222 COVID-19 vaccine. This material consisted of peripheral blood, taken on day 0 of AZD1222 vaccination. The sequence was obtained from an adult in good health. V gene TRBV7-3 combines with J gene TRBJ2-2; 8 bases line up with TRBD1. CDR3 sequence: CASSLMSTGATGELFF. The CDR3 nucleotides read TGTGCCAGCAGCTTAATGTCGACAGGGGCCACCGGGGAGCTGTTTTTT.